This T cell receptor beta chain comes out of a study of cytomegalovirus exposure and HLA in healthy donors. Vbeta (60) and Jbeta (13) primers were used in the PCR. The data were produced by immunoSEQ multiplex PCR, yet TCRdb's version contains in-frame clones alone and is incomplete. The sample has over 60,000 clones, 75% seen once. V lost 5 bases and J 12 bases, leaving 16 bases between the germline ends. CDR3 length: 13 residues. Germline values: CDR1 MNHNS, CDR2 SASEGT. What was sequenced was PBMCs. J is TRBJ1-4 and V is TRBV6-1; no definite D call. The receptor's source is a man aged 70 or older in good health and CMV-seronegative. CDR3: CASSLQAGSELFF. Written as DNA, the CDR3 is TGTGCCAGCAGTCTCCAGGCCGGATCGGAACTGTTTTTT.